This TCR beta chain was sequenced for a study of CD8 T cells in Susac syndrome. The authors carried out high-throughput sequencing of TCR beta. They applied it to CD8+ and CD4+ T cells obtained from blood. The patients who served as multiple sclerosis controls were treatment-naive and had stable or active relapsing-remitting disease that fulfilled the revised McDonald criteria. CD8+ and CD4+ T cells were negatively isolated; TEMRA cells were FACS-enriched. CDR1 SGHRS and CDR2 YFSETQ come from the germline V gene. This CDR3 region has 16 residues. The germline V and J ends were trimmed by 4 bases and 4 bases, with 20 bases remaining between them. A quantity of roughly 0.5 to 1 ug RNA underwent reverse transcription using random hexamers. Amplification of TCR beta CDR3 used immunoSEQ multiplex PCR across 54 Vbeta and 13 Jbeta. One entry per CDR3 protein results from TCRdb running MiXCR on the immunoSEQ multiplex PCR reads. Found here are 120,000 to 150,000 distinct CDR3 sequences, roughly 95% of them singletons; the top ten hold around 0.12%.

The sequencing sample was made of CD4+ T cells from PBMCs. This receptor was obtained from a human donor with multiple sclerosis. The chain employs TRBV5-1 and TRBJ1-1, with D possibly TRBD1 on 5 matching bases. This CDR3 reads CASSLKPQGGVTEAFF. CDR3 bases: TGCGCCAGCAGCCTAAAACCTCAGGGCGGGGTCACTGAAGCTTTCTTT. Looking up the rest from reference TRBV5-1 and TRBJ1-1 gives the full variable domain: KAGVTQTPRYLIKTRGQQVTLSCSPISGHRSVSWYQQTPGQGLQFLFEYFSETQRNKGNFPGRFSGRQFSNSRSEMNVSTLELGDSALYLCASSLKPQGGVTEAFFGQGTRLTVV.